This T cell receptor beta chain emerged from a study of identical twins. General study results and limits: Models underestimated out-of-frame TCR alpha sharing in monozygotic twins.

This clonotype was detected many times. Its antigen is undetermined. TCRdb reprocessed the 5' RACE reads via MiXCR and lists one record per CDR3 protein. The sample carries under 500,000 distinct CDR3 sequences, roughly an eighth recorded once. The CDR3 extends over 16 amino acids. CDR1 and CDR2 (germline): MGHDK, SYGVNS. V lost 1 base to trimming and J lost 4 bases, with 15 bases between them. The sample was also linked to a second study, of yellow fever vaccine responses in identical twins.

The clonotype comes from a woman aged 18-29 years in good health. The sequenced sample consisted of CD4+ T cells sorted from blood. This chain connects TRBV25-1 to TRBJ2-3; D perhaps matches TRBD1 (6 bases). In DNA, the CDR3 is TGTGCCAGCAGTGAATCTCTGGGGGCGAGGTCAGATACGCAGTATTTT. Protein sequence: CASSESLGARSDTQYF.